What follows are 30 T cell receptor beta chains derived from one specimen sequenced in a study of blood T cells in healthy people across ages. Primed by a sample-barcoded 5' primer and a J-beta primer mix, a second PCR proceeded for roughly 7 to 12 cycles. One entry per CDR3 protein, called by TCRdb with MiXCR from the 5' RACE reads. The sample carries 500,000 to 600,000 distinct CDR3 sequences, approximately 27% recorded once. Material for sequencing was blood. The receptor source for this set is a woman aged 70-85 years in good health.

This clonotype was recorded many times. The rearrangement uses TRBV5-1 and TRBJ2-4, with D uncertain. This CDR3 has 17 amino acids. Germline V CDR1 and CDR2: SGHRS, YFSETQ. Trimming left V 4 bases short and J 7 bases short, with 24 bases between. CDR3 in DNA: TGCGCCAGCAGCCCAAGCCCCCATGGCCGGACGACGAACATTCAGTACTTC. Translating gives CASSPSPHGRTTNIQYF.

The chain joins TRBV5-1 to TRBJ2-5; 7 bases are shared with TRBD1. Germline V lookup: CDR1 SGHRS, CDR2 YFSETQ. V lost 3 bases and J lost 2; bases outside the gene matches: 7. This CDR3 is 15 amino acids long. The CDR3 loop is CASSWGTVSQETQYF. CDR3 nucleotide sequence: TGCGCCAGCAGCTGGGGGACAGTTTCACAAGAGACCCAGTACTTC. The full variable domain, completed using reference TRBV5-1 and TRBJ2-5, is KAGVTQTPRYLIKTRGQQVTLSCSPISGHRSVSWYQQTPGQGLQFLFEYFSETQRNKGNFPGRFSGRQFSNSRSEMNVSTLELGDSALYLCASSWGTVSQETQYFGPGTRLLVL.

In its sample, this clonotype was seen a few times. The rearrangement uses TRBV5-6 and TRBJ2-2, with a tentative D call TRBD1 (5 bases). Trimming cost V 2 bases and J 9 bases, with 14 bases left between them. Per the germline V gene, CDR1 is SGHDT and CDR2 is YYEEEE. The CDR3 spans 14 residues. This CDR3 reads CASSFFDSPWELFF. CDR3 nucleotide sequence: TGTGCCAGCAGCTTTTTCGACAGCCCGTGGGAGCTGTTTTTT.

The J gene is TRBJ2-2, the V gene TRBV7-2; 9 nucleotides match TRBD1. Germline V gene lookup returns CDR1 SGHTA and CDR2 FQGNSA. V trimming: 1 base; J trimming: 0 bases; junction bases outside the gene matches: 6. The CDR3 length is 18 residues. CDR3 loop: CASSLGGGQGSNTGELFF. The CDR3 region has the DNA TGTGCCAGCAGCTTAGGGGGGGGACAGGGTTCGAACACCGGGGAGCTGTTTTTT.

This clonotype has at least ten counts. This chain connects TRBV5-1 to TRBJ2-5, with 13 positions matching TRBD2. The V gene's germline CDR1 is SGHRS and CDR2 YFSETQ. CDR3 length: 14 amino acids. The ends lost 3 bases at V and 5 bases at J; junction bases unmatched: 1. CDR3 nucleotide sequence: TGCGCCAGCAGCTGGGGACTAGCGGGGGAGACCCAGTACTTC. It is translated as CASSWGLAGETQYF.

The sample holds a few counts of this clonotype. CDR3 amino acids: CAWSYSVSTYEQYF. DNA of the CDR3: TGTGCCTGGAGTTATTCAGTTTCCACCTACGAGCAGTACTTC. The chain is built from TRBV30 and TRBJ2-5; no clear D gene. The J call may be wrong; the DNA end is better matched by TRBJ2-7. Germline V lookup: CDR1 GTSNPN, CDR2 SVGIG (reference sequence). This CDR3 is built from 14 residues.

This chain joins TRBV29-1 and TRBJ1-2; 11 positions agree with TRBD1. The ends lost 6 bases at V and 4 bases at J; junction bases unmatched: 4. Germline V gene lookup returns CDR1 SQVTM and CDR2 ANQGSEA. The length of the CDR3 is 13 residues. In DNA, the CDR3 is TGCAGCGTGGCGGGACAGGGGGTCTATGGCTACACCTTC. Translating gives CSVAGQGVYGYTF.

This clonotype showed up just a few times. The rearrangement links TRBV7-8 to TRBJ2-7, with no clear D. The CDR3 extends over 11 amino acids. Trimming cost V 5 bases and J 6 bases, with 8 bases left between them. Germline assignment: CDR1 SGHVS and CDR2 FQNEAQ. The CDR3 loop reads CASSRKGEQYF. The CDR3 DNA reads TGTGCCAGCAGCCGTAAAGGCGAGCAGTACTTC.

This clonotype was found a few times. Here the CDR3 reads CASSERTQYF. The CDR3 region has the DNA TGTGCCAGCAGTGAGCGGACGCAGTATTTT. The gene calls are TRBV2 and TRBJ2-3; no clear D gene. CDR3 length: 10 amino acids. Germline loops: CDR1 SNHLY, CDR2 FYNNEI. The germline V and J ends were trimmed by 3 bases and 9 bases, with 4 bases remaining between them.

This clonotype turned up a few times. This chain links TRBV2 with TRBJ2-3; D remains unclear. Trimming removed 0 bases from V and 1 base from J, with 5 bases in between. From germline, CDR1 is SNHLY and CDR2 FYNNEI. CDR3 length: 14 amino acids. The CDR3 DNA follows: TGTGCCAGCAGTGAAGCGTTAGGCACAGATACGCAGTATTTT. This gives the protein CASSEALGTDTQYF.

The genes are TRBV29-1 and TRBJ2-5, with D unresolved. The J call may not be correct, given that the DNA end is closer to TRBJ2-7. The CDR3 totals 13 residues. Germline assignment: CDR1 SQVTM and CDR2 ANQGSEA. The CDR3 here is CSVGFDVYDEQYF. The CDR3 DNA reads as TGCAGCGTGGGTTTTGATGTTTACGACGAGCAGTACTTC.

This clonotype was seen more than once but under ten times. The rearrangement links TRBV20-1 to TRBJ2-1, with 9 positions matching TRBD2. Germline-derived CDR1 and CDR2 are DFQATT and SNEGSKA (reference sequence). This CDR3 is 14 amino acids long. The V and J ends lost 4 bases and 3 bases, in that order; junction bases with no gene match: 4. The CDR3 here is CSAIAGAYYNEQFF. The DNA of the CDR3 is TGCAGTGCTATAGCGGGGGCCTACTACAATGAGCAGTTCTTC.

This clonotype came up a few times. The rearrangement uses TRBV4-2 and TRBJ2-7; perhaps D is TRBD1 or TRBD2 (6 bases each). Germline CDR1 is LGHNA and CDR2 is YNFKEQ. The CDR3 consists of 16 residues. Trimming cost V 5 bases and J 2 bases, with 19 bases left between them. For the CDR3, the DNA is TGTGCCAGCAGCTTAAACAGGGAGGTGGAGGCCTACGAGCAGTACTTC. It codes for CASSLNREVEAYEQYF.

The gene calls are TRBV4-3 and TRBJ2-7; D may match TRBD1 or TRBD2 (5 bases each). Trimming removed 3 bases at V and 0 bases at J, with 15 bases between. The CDR3 loop spans 16 amino acids. In germline, CDR1 is LGHNA, CDR2 YSLEER. The CDR3 is CASSHRRDLSSYEQYF. The CDR3 DNA follows: TGCGCCAGCAGCCACCGCCGGGACCTTAGCTCCTACGAGCAGTACTTC.

This clonotype was counted a few times. The rearrangement links TRBV4-1 to TRBJ1-2; 9 nucleotides match TRBD1. V was clipped by 1 base and J by 3 bases; unmatched bases: 3. The CDR3 is 15 amino acids. CDR1 MGHRA and CDR2 YSYEKL come from the germline V gene. The DNA of the CDR3 is TGCGCCAGCAGCCAAGTCGGGGACAGGGACTATGGCTACACCTTC. Protein sequence: CASSQVGDRDYGYTF.

V gene TRBV13 combines with J gene TRBJ1-2; D is unresolved. CDR1 is PRHDT, CDR2 FYEKMQ, per germline (reference sequence). V lost 1 base, J lost 6 bases, and 15 bases lay in between. The CDR3 runs 15 residues. The CDR3 region has the DNA TGTGCCAGCAGCTTAGCCTTGGGTCAGACCAATGGCTACACCTTC. Translating gives CASSLALGQTNGYTF.

The rearrangement joins TRBV5-1 to TRBJ2-1, with 10 nucleotides matching TRBD2. The V gene end was trimmed by 3 bases and the J gene end by 8 bases; junction bases not matched to a gene: 8. Germline CDR1 SGHRS, CDR2 YFSETQ. This CDR3 region has 15 residues. CDR3 DNA sequence: TGCGCCAGCAGCTGGAGCGGGGGGGCCGGGGATGAGCAGTTCTTC. Protein sequence: CASSWSGGAGDEQFF.

V is TRBV6-6 and J is TRBJ2-2; the D gene is possibly TRBD2 (7 bases). V was pared by 4 bases and J by 4 bases, with 13 bases between. This CDR3 comprises 15 residues. The germline V gene encodes CDR1 MNHNY and CDR2 SVGAGI (reference sequence). The CDR3 loop is CASSLGGPSTGELFF. CDR3 coding DNA: TGTGCCAGCAGTTTGGGGGGGCCGAGCACCGGGGAGCTGTTTTTT.

The chain employs TRBV7-3 and TRBJ1-1; a possible D gene is TRBD1 (6 bases). The CDR3 extends over 14 amino acids. The germline gives CDR1 SGHTA, CDR2 FQGTGA. V lost 0 bases, J lost 5 bases, and 10 bases lay in between. The CDR3 DNA reads TGTGCCAGCAGCTTAACGGCAGGGGCTACTGAAGCTTTCTTT. Its protein is CASSLTAGATEAFF.

The J gene is TRBJ1-3, the V gene TRBV4-2; D is possibly TRBD1 (5 bases). This CDR3 has 14 residues. Germline V gene data show CDR1 as LGHNA and CDR2 as YNFKEQ. Trimming took 0 bases from V and 8 from J, leaving 11 bases between them. In DNA form, the CDR3 reads TGTGCCAGCAGCCAAGAGGGGGGACGGGACACCATATATTTT. This encodes CASSQEGGRDTIYF.

This clonotype was observed a few times. CDR3 loop: CASSLLDNSYEQYF. The CDR3, as DNA: TGTGCCAGCAGTTTGTTAGACAACTCCTACGAGCAGTACTTC. The chain combines TRBV28 with TRBJ2-7, with no clear D. CDR3 length: 14 residues. The V gene's germline CDR1 is MDHEN and CDR2 SYDVKM. Trimming removed 3 bases at V and 0 bases at J, with 9 bases between.

This clonotype was observed a handful of times. Written as DNA, the CDR3 is TGTGCCAGCAGCTTAGAAGGGGCTTATAGCAATCAGCCCCAGCATTTT. Its protein product is CASSLEGAYSNQPQHF. The chain combines TRBV7-8 with TRBJ1-5; tentatively, D is TRBD1 (5 bases). This CDR3 spans 16 amino acids. Germline lookup yields CDR1 SGHVS and CDR2 FQNEAQ. The V and J ends lost 1 base and 0 bases respectively, with 10 bases between them.

The chain has TRBV6-6 and TRBJ1-5, with 7 bases lining up with TRBD1. Germline V gene sequence: CDR1 MNHNY, CDR2 SVGAGI (reference sequence). This CDR3 has 14 amino acids. J lost 5 bases, V lost 5 bases, and 6 bases had no gene match. CDR3 bases: TGTGCCAGCAGTCTTGACAGGGAGGATCAGCCCCAGCATTTT. Translation: CASSLDREDQPQHF.

Ten or more counts support this clonotype. The gene calls are TRBV29-1 and TRBJ2-5; D is uncertain. The CDR3 totals 13 residues. V lost 4 bases to trimming and J lost 1 base, with 10 bases between them. CDR1 is SQVTM, CDR2 ANQGSEA, per germline. CDR3 in DNA: TGCAGCGTTGTGGCGCACACCCAAGAGACCCAGTACTTC. This codes for CSVVAHTQETQYF. Combining the CDR3 with reference TRBV29-1 and TRBJ2-5 gives the whole variable domain SAVISQKPSRDICQRGTSLTIQCQVDSQVTMMFWYRQQPGQSLTLIATANQGSEATYESGFVIDKFPISRPNLTFSTLTVSNMSPEDSSIYLCSVVAHTQETQYFGPGTRLLVL.

The chain recombines TRBV11-2 with TRBJ2-5; a possible D gene is TRBD2 (6 bases). The DNA end is more similar to TRBJ2-1, so the J call may be wrong. CDR1 and CDR2 from the germline V gene are SGHAT and FQNNGV. The CDR3 runs 15 residues. DNA for the CDR3: TGTGCCAGCAGCTTAGGTCCCGGGGGTGGCAATGAGCAGTTCTTC. Its protein is CASSLGPGGGNEQFF.

The genes are TRBV7-2 and TRBJ2-7; the D is unclear. Germline CDR1 and CDR2: SGHTA and FQGNSA. The CDR3 sequence is 14 residues long. With 1 base removed from V and 0 bases from J, the gap between germline ends came to 7 bases. This CDR3 reads CASSLEGRSYEQYF. In DNA, the CDR3 is TGTGCCAGCAGCTTAGAAGGCCGCTCCTACGAGCAGTACTTC.

The chain couples TRBV7-2 to TRBJ2-5; 11 positions agree with TRBD1. The J call is doubtful: the DNA matches TRBJ2-7 better. From germline, CDR1 is SGHTA and CDR2 FQGNSA. This CDR3 spans 16 amino acids. The CDR3 here is CASSLVGGQGGYEQYF. Written as DNA, the CDR3 is TGTGCCAGCAGCTTAGTGGGGGGACAGGGGGGCTACGAGCAGTACTTC.

This clonotype was counted a few times. J is TRBJ1-2 and V is TRBV20-1; D ambiguous. The CDR3 has 13 residues. Germline CDR1 reads DFQATT; CDR2 reads SNEGSKA (reference sequence). The V end was cut by 0 bases, the J end by 8 bases, with 13 bases between. The CDR3 loop reads CSARDTPRQGYTF. The CDR3 DNA reads TGCAGTGCTAGAGATACCCCCAGACAAGGCTACACCTTC.

Details on this clonotype: Since the CDR3 does not end with the conserved phenylalanine or tryptophan, this likely comes from a read error. No DNA is shown, since the ends of the CDR3 on it are uncertain; the CDR3 is the one TCRdb lists. This rearrangement joins TRBV19 to TRBJ2-7; the D segment call TRBD2 is taken from the table without a DNA check. Termini included, the CDR3 measures 12 amino acids. Germline V lookup: CDR1 LNHDA, CDR2 SQIVND (reference sequence). CDR3 sequence: CASYEGSPWCGL.

The chain uses TRBV9 and TRBJ2-2, with D uncertain. The CDR3 covers 14 residues. V was clipped by 1 base and J by 2 bases, with 6 bases between them. Germline values: CDR1 SGDLS, CDR2 YYNGEE. The CDR3, as DNA: TGTGCCAGCAGCGTATCCCCCAACACCGGGGAGCTGTTTTTT. Residues: CASSVSPNTGELFF.